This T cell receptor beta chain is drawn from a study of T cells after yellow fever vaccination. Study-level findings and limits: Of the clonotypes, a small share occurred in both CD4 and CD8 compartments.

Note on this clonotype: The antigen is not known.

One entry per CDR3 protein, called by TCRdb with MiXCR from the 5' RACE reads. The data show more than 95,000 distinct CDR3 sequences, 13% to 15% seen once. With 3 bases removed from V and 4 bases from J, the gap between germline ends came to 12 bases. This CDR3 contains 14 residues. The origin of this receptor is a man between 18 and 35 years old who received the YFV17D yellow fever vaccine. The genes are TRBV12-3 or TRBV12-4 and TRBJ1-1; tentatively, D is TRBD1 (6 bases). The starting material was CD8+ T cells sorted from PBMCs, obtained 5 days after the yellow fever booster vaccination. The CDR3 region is CASSFGGRSTEAFF. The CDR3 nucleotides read TGTGCCAGCAGTTTCGGGGGCCGGAGCACTGAAGCTTTCTTT.